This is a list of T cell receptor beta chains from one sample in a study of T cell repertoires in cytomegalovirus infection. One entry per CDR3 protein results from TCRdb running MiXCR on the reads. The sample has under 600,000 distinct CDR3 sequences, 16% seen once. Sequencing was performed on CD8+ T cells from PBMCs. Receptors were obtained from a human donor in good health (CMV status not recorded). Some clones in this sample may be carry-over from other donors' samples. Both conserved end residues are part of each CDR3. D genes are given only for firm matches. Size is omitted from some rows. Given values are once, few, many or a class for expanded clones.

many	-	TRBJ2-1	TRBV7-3	CASSLDTGNNEQFF	TGTGCCAGCAGCTTAGACACTGGAAACAATGAGCAGTTCTTC
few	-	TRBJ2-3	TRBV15	CATSSLPGDTQYF	TGTGCCACCAGCAGCTTGCCGGGGGATACGCAGTATTTT
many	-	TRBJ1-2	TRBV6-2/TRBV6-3	CASSYTDANYGYTF	TGTGCCAGCAGTTACACGGACGCTAACTATGGCTACACCTTC
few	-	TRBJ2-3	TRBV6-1	CASSLKSDTQYF	TGTGCCAGCAGTTTAAAGTCCGATACGCAGTATTTT
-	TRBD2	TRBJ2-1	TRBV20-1	CSARGSGRYNEQFF	TGCAGTGCTAGGGGTAGCGGGAGGTACAATGAGCAGTTCTTC
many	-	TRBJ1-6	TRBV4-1	CASSQDASGLGSPLHF	TGCGCCAGCAGCCAAGACGCGTCGGGGCTGGGGTCACCCCTCCACTTT
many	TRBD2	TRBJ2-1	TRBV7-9	CASSLVLAGANEQFF	TGTGCCAGCAGCTTAGTCCTAGCGGGAGCAAATGAGCAGTTCTTC
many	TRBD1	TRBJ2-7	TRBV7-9	CASSPGQGANREQYF	TGTGCCAGCAGCCCGGGACAGGGGGCGAATCGGGAGCAGTACTTC
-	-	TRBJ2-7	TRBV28	CAIRTETYEQYF	TGTGCCATAAGGACCGAAACCTACGAGCAGTACTTC
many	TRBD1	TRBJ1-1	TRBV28	CASNSGTGATEAFF	TGTGCCAGCAACTCTGGGACAGGGGCCACTGAAGCTTTCTTT
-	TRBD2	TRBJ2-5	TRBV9	CASSVLSGVQAETQYF	TGTGCCAGCAGCGTTCTCAGCGGGGTTCAAGCGGAGACCCAGTACTTC
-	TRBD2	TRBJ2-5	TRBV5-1	CASSGSGGSQETQYF	TGCGCCAGCAGCGGCAGCGGGGGCTCACAAGAGACCCAGTACTTC
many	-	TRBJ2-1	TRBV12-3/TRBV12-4	CASSTGQTSYNEQFF	TGTGCCAGCAGTACCGGACAGACTTCCTACAATGAGCAGTTCTTC
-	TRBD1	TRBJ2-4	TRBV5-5	CASSLDRERSIQYF	TGTGCCAGCAGCTTAGACAGGGAAAGATCGATTCAGTACTTC
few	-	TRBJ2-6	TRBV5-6	CASSSGGWGPSSGAKVLTF	TGTGCCAGCAGCTCCGGGGGTTGGGGTCCCAGCTCTGGGGCCAAGGTCCTGACTTTC
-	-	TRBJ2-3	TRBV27	CASLADPSTDTQYF	TGTGCCAGTTTAGCGGATCCTAGCACAGATACGCAGTATTTT